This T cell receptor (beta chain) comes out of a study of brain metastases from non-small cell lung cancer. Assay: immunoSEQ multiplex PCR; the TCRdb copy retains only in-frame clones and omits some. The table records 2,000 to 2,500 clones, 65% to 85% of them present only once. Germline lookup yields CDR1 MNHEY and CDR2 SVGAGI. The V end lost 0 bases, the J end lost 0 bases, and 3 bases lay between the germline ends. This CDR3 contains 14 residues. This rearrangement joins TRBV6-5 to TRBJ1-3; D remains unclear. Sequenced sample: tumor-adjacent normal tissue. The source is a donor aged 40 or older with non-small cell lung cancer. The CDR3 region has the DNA TGTGCCAGCAGTTACTCGGGCTCTGGAAACACCATATATTTT. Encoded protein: CASSYSGSGNTIYF.